This T cell receptor (beta chain) comes out of a study of shared clonotypes between healthy human individuals. Study background: Each donor's CD8 memory used one plate, CD8 naive two, each CD4 subset three. General study points: Sample collection involved blood only; tissue repertoires are likely different. In having few donors, the study represented limited genetic and exposure-history diversity. Non-shared clonotypes had lower generation probabilities than those shared by all four donors.

In germline, CDR1 is LGHNA, CDR2 YSLEER. Deletions cut 6 bases from V and 7 bases from J, with 18 bases between. This CDR3 contains 14 residues. With regard to this clone: Its antigen is unidentified.

Clones were sequenced by immunoSEQ multiplex PCR, and TCRdb holds only the in-frame ones, with some missing. This repertoire shows about 2.2 million clones, around 93% found once; its top ten account for roughly 1.7%. Positive CCR7 selection of CD45RO-negative cells yielded the naive CD8 cells, and terminally differentiated effector memory CD45RA+ cells were excluded. The source material was naive CD8+ T cells from PBMCs. This chain uses TRBV4-3 with TRBJ1-1; D is unclear. The receptor was derived from a man between 18 and 35 years old in good health. Some clones in this sample may be carry-over from other donors' samples. The CDR3 here is CASRATPAALEAFF. CDR3 bases: TGCGCCAGCAGAGCTACGCCAGCGGCCCTTGAAGCTTTCTTT.